The 24 T cell receptor beta chains below were found in one sample sequenced in a study of blood T cells in healthy people across ages. The use of a sample-barcoded 5' primer and a J-beta primer mix characterized a second PCR of about 6 to 12 cycles. TCRdb used MiXCR to reprocess the 5' RACE reads, holding one entry per CDR3 protein. The table shows roughly 900,000 distinct CDR3 sequences, with more than 25% occurring only once. Sequencing was done on a sample of blood. The receptors come from a woman of 80 years or more in good health.

The chain employs TRBV20-1 and TRBJ2-1, with 8 bases fitting TRBD1. With the DNA end fitting TRBJ2-7 better, the J assignment may be wrong. Germline loops: CDR1 DFQATT, CDR2 SNEGSKA (reference sequence). This CDR3 comprises 14 residues. The CDR3 DNA sequence: TGCAGTGCTAGACCTAGGACAGGGAGACACGAGCAGTACTTC. Its protein is CSARPRTGRHEQYF.

The table lists this clonotype with many counts. V is TRBV27 and J is TRBJ2-3, with D perhaps TRBD2 (6 bases). V was trimmed by 6 bases and J by 1 base, leaving 17 bases between them. Germline V gene data show CDR1 as MNHEY and CDR2 as SMNVEV (reference sequence). The CDR3 runs 16 residues. CDR3 DNA sequence: TGTGCCAGCAGACCGAGGATCGGGGGAGGCACAGATACGCAGTATTTT. The encoded protein is CASRPRIGGGTDTQYF.

The J gene is TRBJ1-1, the V gene TRBV18, with D hard to call. The CDR3 is 17 residues long. V lost 0 bases, J lost 1 base, and 15 bases lay in between. Germline values: CDR1 KGHSH, CDR2 LQKENI. This CDR3 reads CASSPPHPGIRNTEAFF. CDR3 sequence (DNA): TGTGCCAGCTCACCACCGCACCCGGGGATCCGGAACACTGAAGCTTTCTTT.

In this sample, this clonotype turned up many times. The chain joins TRBV20-1 to TRBJ2-3; 7 positions match TRBD2. Trimming at V came to 2 bases and at J to 4 bases, leaving 0 bases not matched to a gene. Germline V lookup: CDR1 DFQATT, CDR2 SNEGSKA (reference sequence). This CDR3 contains 12 residues. The CDR3 DNA reads TGCAGTGCTAGACTAGCGGCAGATACGCAGTATTTT. Residues: CSARLAADTQYF.

The chain links TRBV7-8 to TRBJ2-1; TRBD2 matches 7 bases. In germline, CDR1 is SGHVS, CDR2 FQNEAQ. V lost 5 bases, J lost 8 bases, and 15 bases stayed unmatched. The CDR3 spans 16 residues. The DNA for the CDR3 is TGTGCCAGCAGCCCCATCTTAGCGGGCTCGACGCATGAGCAGTTCTTC. Translated, it gives CASSPILAGSTHEQFF.

The genes are TRBV20-1 and TRBJ2-5; 11 bases map to TRBD2. Unmatched junction bases numbered 5, after V lost 0 bases and J lost 11 bases. CDR1 and CDR2 (germline): DFQATT, SNEGSKA (reference sequence). This CDR3 is 13 amino acids long. The CDR3 region is CSARETSGIEQYF. The CDR3 DNA is TGCAGTGCTAGAGAGACTAGCGGGATTGAGCAGTACTTC.

The J gene is TRBJ2-1, the V gene TRBV6-6; 8 bases line up with TRBD1. V lost 7 bases to trimming and J lost 7 bases; unmatched junction nucleotides: 3. Germline CDR1 MNHNY, CDR2 SVGAGI (reference sequence). CDR3 size: 12 residues. The chain's CDR3 is CASNRQGNEQFF. The DNA for the CDR3 is TGTGCCAGCAATAGACAGGGGAATGAGCAGTTCTTC.

Remarks on this clonotype: Given a much more abundant clone one base away, this may be a read error. The chain has TRBV20-1 and TRBJ2-1, with a tentative D call TRBD2 (7 bases). Germline V CDR1 and CDR2: DFQATT, SNEGSKA (reference sequence). The CDR3 sequence is 17 residues long. The DNA of the CDR3 is TGCAGTGCTGGAGATCCCCGCCGGGGGGCAGGCCTTAATGAGCAGTTCTTC. Translated: CSAGDPRRGAGLNEQFF.

This clonotype occurred a few times. V is TRBV5-1 and J is TRBJ1-4; no definite D call. The V gene lost 4 bases and the J gene lost 5 bases, with 15 bases spanning the gap. CDR3 size: 15 residues. CDR1 is SGHRS and CDR2 is YFSETQ in the germline V gene. The CDR3 loop is CASSTIGETNEKLFF. DNA for the CDR3: TGCGCCAGCAGCACGATCGGGGAAACCAATGAAAAACTGTTTTTT.

Points on this clonotype: A read error may explain this, as a much larger clone is one base away. This sequence joins TRBV12-3 or TRBV12-4 and TRBJ2-3; the match to TRBD1 covers 12 bases. CDR3 size: 18 residues. The CDR3 DNA is TGTGCCAGCAGTTTGGGCACCGGGACAGGGGGCGCGACAGATTCGCAGTATTTT. It is translated as CASSLGTGTGGATDSQYF.

This clonotype showed up just a few times. V is TRBV5-1 and J is TRBJ1-1, with a weak D call TRBD1 (6 bases). The CDR3 contains 13 residues. The V end was cut by 4 bases, the J end by 6 bases, with 13 bases between. CDR1 and CDR2 (germline): SGHRS, YFSETQ. The CDR3 nucleotides read TGCGCCAGCAGCCCCGGGACAACGTCTGAAGCTTTCTTT. This gives the protein CASSPGTTSEAFF.

This clonotype turned up a few times. This chain uses TRBV18 with TRBJ1-5; D gene unclear. Trimming stripped 3 bases from V and 0 bases from J, with 12 bases between. Germline-derived CDR1 and CDR2 are KGHSH and LQKENI. CDR3 size: 16 residues. The chain's CDR3 is CASSPSRVFSNQPQHF. CDR3 bases: TGTGCCAGCTCACCGTCGAGGGTTTTTAGCAATCAGCCCCAGCATTTT.

This clonotype has a handful of counts. V gene TRBV14 combines with J gene TRBJ2-1; 7 bases map to TRBD1. Germline assignment: CDR1 SGHDN and CDR2 FVKESK. The V gene end was trimmed by 4 bases and the J gene end by 5 bases; junction bases not matched to a gene: 8. CDR3 length: 15 amino acids. CDR3 residues: CASSPGRGPDNEQFF. In DNA form, the CDR3 reads TGTGCCAGCAGCCCGGGAAGGGGGCCGGACAATGAGCAGTTCTTC.

There are many counts of this clonotype. The chain recombines TRBV7-2 with TRBJ2-1, with TRBD1 identical over 8 bases. Germline V gives CDR1 SGHTA, CDR2 FQGNSA. The CDR3 has 15 residues. With V trimmed by 6 bases and J by 2 bases, 6 bases remained unmatched. The CDR3 sequence: CASRPDREAYNEQFF. In DNA, the CDR3 is TGTGCCAGCAGACCGGACAGGGAAGCCTACAATGAGCAGTTCTTC.

This clonotype was recorded a few times. The gene calls are TRBV6-5 and TRBJ1-1, with D uncertain. Germline CDR1 and CDR2: MNHEY and SVGAGI. V lost 0 bases and J lost 4, with 9 bases in between. The CDR3 is made up of 14 amino acids. The CDR3 loop is CASSYSRRSTEAFF. The CDR3 nucleotides are TGTGCCAGCAGTTACTCGAGACGGAGCACTGAAGCTTTCTTT.

The V gene is TRBV3-1, the J gene TRBJ1-5; D gene unclear. Germline CDR1 LGHDT, CDR2 YNNKEL (reference sequence). Trimming pared 3 bases from V and 11 bases from J, leaving 11 bases between. This CDR3 has 12 amino acids. The CDR3: CASSHWGKTQHF. The CDR3 DNA reads as TGTGCCAGCAGCCACTGGGGAAAGACCCAGCATTTT. Drawing the rest from reference TRBV3-1 and TRBJ1-5, the complete variable domain is DTAVSQTPKYLVTQMGNDKSIKCEQNLGHDTMYWYKQDSKKFLKIMFSYNNKELIINETVPNRFSPKSPDKAHLNLHINSLELGDSAVYFCASSHWGKTQHFGDGTRLSIL.

The chain has TRBV6-6 and TRBJ2-7; TRBD2 is a possible D gene (6 bases). Germline values: CDR1 MNHNY, CDR2 SVGAGI (reference sequence). V dropped 7 bases and J dropped 6 bases, with 13 bases sitting between them. This CDR3 has 12 residues. This chain's CDR3 is CASTLFGGEQYF. The DNA of the CDR3 is TGTGCCAGCACCCTCTTCGGGGGCGAGCAGTACTTC.

This clonotype was counted once. This chain joins TRBV5-1 and TRBJ1-1; D ambiguous. CDR1 SGHRS and CDR2 YFSETQ come from the germline V gene. The CDR3 has 14 amino acids. V was trimmed by 2 bases and J by 2 bases, leaving 10 bases between them. Written as DNA, the CDR3 is TGCGCCAGCAGCTTTAGCGAGGGAAACACTGAAGCTTTCTTT. This gives the protein CASSFSEGNTEAFF.

This clonotype was recorded many times. The V call is TRBV7-2, the J call TRBJ2-3; TRBD2 matches 15 bases. The trim removed 5 bases at V and 4 bases at J, leaving 7 bases unmatched. CDR1 is SGHTA, CDR2 FQGNSA, per germline. This CDR3 is 17 amino acids long. CDR3 DNA sequence: TGTGCCAGCAGCCCGGGACTAGCGGGGGGCAGCGCAGATACGCAGTATTTT. It encodes CASSPGLAGGSADTQYF.

There are a few counts of this clonotype. The chain uses TRBV14 and TRBJ1-2; D call uncertain. Germline lookup yields CDR1 SGHDN and CDR2 FVKESK. The CDR3 has 12 residues. The V gene lost 4 bases and the J gene lost 8 bases, with 11 bases spanning the gap. The CDR3 DNA follows: TGTGCCAGCAGCCCCGGACGATCGGGCTACACCTTC. As protein: CASSPGRSGYTF.

This clonotype was counted at least ten times. This rearrangement joins TRBV29-1 to TRBJ1-2; maybe TRBD1 (5 bases). Trimming shortened V by 0 bases and J by 5 bases, and 16 bases separated the two germline ends. CDR1 SQVTM and CDR2 ANQGSEA come from the germline V gene. The CDR3 is 15 residues long. The DNA for the CDR3 is TGCAGCGTTGAAGATCTAGGGGACTTACGGTATGGCTACACCTTC. Amino acids: CSVEDLGDLRYGYTF.

There are a few counts of this clonotype. The rearrangement joins TRBV4-1 to TRBJ2-1; 9 positions agree with TRBD1. The CDR3 has 19 residues. Germline V gene data show CDR1 as MGHRA and CDR2 as YSYEKL. J was trimmed by 1 base and V by 1 base; bases with no gene match: 11. The CDR3 region is CASSQARGGTGRSYNEQFF. The CDR3 nucleotides read TGCGCCAGCAGCCAAGCGCGGGGAGGGACAGGGAGATCCTACAATGAGCAGTTCTTC.

This chain joins TRBV10-3 and TRBJ2-3; D ambiguous. CDR1 and CDR2 (germline): ENHRY, SYGVKD. V gave up 6 bases and J gave up 0 bases, with 22 bases separating them. There are 18 residues in the CDR3. The CDR3 DNA follows: TGTGCCATCAGGGGCCCATATAAGGTCCTGCCGAGCACAGATACGCAGTATTTT. Its translation is CAIRGPYKVLPSTDTQYF.

This clonotype has more than one count but fewer than ten. The chain combines TRBV5-4 with TRBJ1-2, with D possibly being TRBD1 (6 bases). The CDR3 is made up of 16 amino acids. The germline gives CDR1 SGHNT, CDR2 YYREEE (reference sequence). V lost 7 bases and J 5 bases, leaving 24 bases between the germline ends. The CDR3 is CASRRAREGDGYGYTF. CDR3 bases: TGTGCCAGCCGGAGAGCGAGAGAGGGGGATGGTTATGGCTACACCTTC.